These 26 T cell receptor beta chains were sequenced from one sample in a study of blood T cell repertoires in COVID-19. Only in-frame clones appear in the TCRdb table, and some are missing; sequencing was by immunoSEQ multiplex PCR. The table includes fewer than 95,000 clones, around two thirds detected once. The specimen sequenced was peripheral blood. These receptors all stem from a man between 70 and 80 years old with COVID-19, enrolled during active disease.

This clone was counted only a few times. The J gene is TRBJ2-7, the V gene TRBV24-1; tentatively, D is TRBD2 (7 bases). Trimming took 4 bases from V and 2 from J, leaving 11 bases between them. Per the germline V gene, CDR1 is KGHDR and CDR2 is SFDVKD. The CDR3 totals 14 residues. The DNA of the CDR3 is TGTGCCACCAGTGAAGGGGGGGAAACCTACGAGCAGTACTTC. Translating it yields CATSEGGETYEQYF.

The J gene is TRBJ2-7, the V gene TRBV28, with 9 bases matching TRBD1. Looked up from germline, CDR1 is MDHEN and CDR2 is SYDVKM. Trimming removed 5 bases from V and 6 bases from J; junction bases left unmatched: 2. CDR3 length equals 12 residues. The CDR3 bases are TGTGCCAGCAGTGGACAGGGGTTCGAGCAGTACTTC. Translating gives CASSGQGFEQYF.

V gene TRBV6-5 combines with J gene TRBJ2-5; D is unclear. Looked up from germline, CDR1 is MNHEY and CDR2 is SVGAGI. This CDR3 contains 12 residues. The V gene lost 7 bases and the J gene lost 7 bases, with 13 bases spanning the gap. CDR3 loop: CASTPSIGTQYF. For the CDR3, the DNA is TGTGCCAGCACCCCCTCTATCGGGACCCAGTACTTC.

The rearrangement uses TRBV2 and TRBJ1-3; the D gene is possibly TRBD1 (5 bases). This CDR3 region has 15 residues. The V end lost 7 bases, the J end lost 1 base, and 14 bases lay between the germline ends. Germline CDR1 SNHLY, CDR2 FYNNEI. The CDR3 protein is CASIRIQGSGNTIYF. For the CDR3, the DNA is TGTGCCAGCATTCGAATTCAGGGATCTGGAAACACCATATATTTT.

Concerning this clone: At one of its ends the junction is not consistent with the germline gene, which may arise from a read error. The chain has TRBV7-7 and TRBJ2-1, with 10 bases aligning to TRBD2. The CDR3 contains 15 residues. The V gene's germline CDR1 is SSHAT and CDR2 FNYEAQ (reference sequence). The DNA for the CDR3 is TGTGCTAGCAGCTTAGCGGGAGGAACCTACAATGAGCAGTTCTTC. It yields the protein CASSLAGGTYNEQFF.

This chain uses TRBV5-1 with TRBJ2-2; D is perhaps TRBD1 (6 bases). Trimming pared 0 bases from V and 5 bases from J, leaving 11 bases between. The CDR3 sequence is 15 residues long. CDR1 is SGHRS and CDR2 is YFSETQ in the germline V gene. For the CDR3, the DNA is TGCGCCAGCAGCTTGGGGGGGCGCGGAACCGGGGAGCTGTTTTTT. Translation: CASSLGGRGTGELFF.

The chain recombines TRBV19 with TRBJ1-5; D is unclear. Trimming cost V 2 bases and J 9 bases, with 11 bases left between them. The germline CDR1 and CDR2 sequences are LNHDA and SQIVND (reference sequence). This CDR3 has 13 amino acids. This CDR3 reads CASSISVERPQHF. The DNA of the CDR3 is TGTGCCAGTAGTATATCGGTGGAGAGGCCCCAGCATTTT. Filled out from reference TRBV19 and TRBJ1-5, the complete variable domain reads DGGITQSPKYLFRKEGQNVTLSCEQNLNHDAMYWYRQDPGQGLRLIYYSQIVNDFQKGDIAEGYSVSREKKESFPLTVTSAQKNPTAFYLCASSISVERPQHFGDGTRLSIL.

This chain links TRBV9 with TRBJ1-3; TRBD1 aligns across 7 bases. V shed 1 base, J shed 2 bases, and the junction held 6 bases outside the gene matches. The CDR3 loop spans 16 amino acids. Germline loops: CDR1 SGDLS, CDR2 YYNGEE. Here the CDR3 reads CASSVSPDRAGNTIYF. In DNA, the CDR3 is TGTGCCAGCAGCGTATCCCCCGACAGGGCTGGAAACACCATATATTTT.

The genes are TRBV6-2 or TRBV6-3 and TRBJ2-1; 13 bases map to TRBD2. Trimming took 5 bases from V and 8 from J; bases not matched to a gene: 3. Germline loops: CDR1 MNHEY, CDR2 SVGEGT. This CDR3 is built from 14 residues. CDR3 coding DNA: TGTGCCAGCAGTCGGACTAGCGGGAGCCATGAGCAGTTCTTC. It is translated as CASSRTSGSHEQFF.

The chain employs TRBV5-1 and TRBJ2-2; 7 nucleotides agree with TRBD2. This CDR3 contains 17 residues. The ends lost 1 base at V and 0 bases at J; junction bases unmatched: 6. Germline V CDR1 and CDR2: SGHRS, YFSETQ. The CDR3 bases are TGCGCCAGCAGCTTGCAGCCGGGAGGCTCGAACACCGGGGAGCTGTTTTTT. This gives the protein CASSLQPGGSNTGELFF.

This clone was seen more than once but under ten times. The rearrangement uses TRBV5-6 and TRBJ1-2; weak D call: TRBD1 (5 bases). Trimming cost V 4 bases and J 3 bases, with 10 bases left between them. The CDR3 has 13 residues. CDR1 and CDR2 from the germline V gene are SGHDT and YYEEEE. The CDR3 bases are TGTGCCAGCAGCCCTCGGGACTACTATGGCTACACCTTC. Protein product: CASSPRDYYGYTF.

J is TRBJ2-2 and V is TRBV19; D might be TRBD2 (6 bases). Trimming took off 4 bases at V and 5 bases at J, with 14 bases between the two ends. This CDR3 has 15 residues. Germline V lookup: CDR1 LNHDA, CDR2 SQIVND (reference sequence). CDR3 bases: TGTGCCAGTAGTAGACCGGGACTTGAGACCGGGGAGCTGTTTTTT. As protein: CASSRPGLETGELFF.

The chain has TRBV27 and TRBJ1-5, with a tentative D call TRBD1 (6 bases). Germline lookup yields CDR1 MNHEY and CDR2 SMNVEV (reference sequence). Trimming cost V 5 bases and J 4 bases, with 12 bases left between them. There are 14 residues in the CDR3. The CDR3 sequence is CASSPGGLNQPQHF. The CDR3 nucleotides are TGTGCCAGCAGTCCCGGGGGGCTGAATCAGCCCCAGCATTTT.

The genes are TRBV5-1 and TRBJ1-4; D is unclear. Germline CDR1 is SGHRS and CDR2 is YFSETQ. The CDR3 covers 14 residues. Trimming left V 0 bases short and J 9 bases short, with 12 bases between. CDR3 bases: TGCGCCAGCAGCTTGGACAGCACCCGGAAAAAACTGTTTTTT. Protein product: CASSLDSTRKKLFF.

There are many counts of this clone. This chain links TRBV4-2 with TRBJ1-2; TRBD1 aligns across 8 bases. The germline CDR1 and CDR2 sequences are LGHNA and YNFKEQ. The CDR3 is 17 residues long. The junction had 8 bases not matched to a gene; V was cut back by 1 base and J by 1 base. The CDR3 region has the DNA TGTGCCAGCAGCCAAGCGGGACAGGAAACACTTAACTATGGCTACACCTTC. Amino acids: CASSQAGQETLNYGYTF.

Only one count was recorded for this clone. The J gene is TRBJ2-7, the V gene TRBV5-1; D might be TRBD1 (5 bases). The V end was cut by 0 bases, the J end by 6 bases, with 13 bases between. The CDR3 spans 14 residues. The germline CDR1 and CDR2 sequences are SGHRS and YFSETQ. CDR3 sequence: CASSLEGRRTEQYF. The CDR3 DNA reads TGCGCCAGCAGCTTGGAGGGGCGCCGTACCGAGCAGTACTTC.

This clone showed up just a few times. CDR3 sequence reads: CASSLDLGQGYEQYF. CDR3 nucleotide sequence: TGTGCCAGCAGCTTAGACTTGGGGCAGGGCTACGAGCAGTACTTC. The J gene is TRBJ2-7, the V gene TRBV11-2; D possibly corresponds to TRBD1 (5 bases). Germline V gene data show CDR1 as SGHAT and CDR2 as FQNNGV. With 0 bases removed from V and 3 bases from J, the gap between germline ends came to 12 bases. This CDR3 spans 15 amino acids.

This rearrangement joins TRBV25-1 to TRBJ2-2; D possibly corresponds to TRBD1 (5 bases). Germline values: CDR1 MGHDK, CDR2 SYGVNS. The CDR3 consists of 14 residues. V gave up 4 bases and J gave up 1 base, with 7 bases separating them. CDR3 DNA sequence: TGTGCCAGCAGTGGCAGGGTGAACACCGGGGAGCTGTTTTTT. Translating it yields CASSGRVNTGELFF.

The chain uses TRBV29-1 and TRBJ2-3, with D possibly being TRBD1 (5 bases). The germline V gene has CDR1 SQVTM and CDR2 ANQGSEA. The CDR3 is 13 amino acids. V dropped 4 bases and J dropped 0 bases, with 8 bases sitting between them. The CDR3 coding sequence is TGCAGCGTTGCCAGGGAAAGCACAGATACGCAGTATTTT. It is translated as CSVARESTDTQYF.

The V gene is TRBV4-3, the J gene TRBJ2-7; 7 positions agree with TRBD1. V lost 4 bases to trimming and J lost 4 bases; unmatched junction nucleotides: 4. This CDR3 region has 13 residues. Germline CDR1 LGHNA, CDR2 YSLEER. Here the CDR3 DNA reads TGCGCCAGCAGCCCGGACAGGTTGTACGAGCAGTACTTC. Amino acids: CASSPDRLYEQYF.

The chain carries TRBV9 and TRBJ2-7; no reliable D call. This CDR3 contains 10 residues. The germline CDR1 and CDR2 sequences are SGDLS and YYNGEE. V was clipped by 6 bases and J by 3 bases, with 4 bases between them. CDR3 protein: CASNCYEQYF. For the CDR3, the DNA is TGTGCCAGCAACTGCTACGAGCAGTACTTC. The variable domain in full, completed from reference TRBV9 and TRBJ2-7, reads DSGVTQTPKHLITATGQRVTLRCSPRSGDLSVYWYQQSLDQGLQFLIQYYNGEERAKGNILERFSAQQFPDLHSELNLSSLELGDSALYFCASNCYEQYFGPGTRLTVT.

The gene calls are TRBV9 and TRBJ2-2; 7 nucleotides align to TRBD2. CDR1 SGDLS and CDR2 YYNGEE come from the germline V gene. The CDR3 is made up of 15 amino acids. V dropped 3 bases and J dropped 4; count of bases not matched to a gene: 6. The CDR3 region has the DNA TGTGCCAGCAGCGCCGGGGGAGGGTTCACCGGGGAGCTGTTTTTT. This encodes CASSAGGGFTGELFF.

V gene TRBV9 combines with J gene TRBJ2-3; maybe TRBD2 (6 bases). The germline gives CDR1 SGDLS, CDR2 YYNGEE. CDR3 length: 15 amino acids. V lost 7 bases, J lost 0 bases, and 15 bases lay in between. CDR3 sequence (DNA): TGTGCCAGCGGCATCTCGGGACTTAGCACAGATACGCAGTATTTT. Translated: CASGISGLSTDTQYF.

The gene calls are TRBV2 and TRBJ1-2, with 10 bases aligning to TRBD1. The CDR3 totals 14 residues. V lost 10 bases to trimming and J lost 6 bases; unmatched junction nucleotides: 11. Germline CDR1 is SNHLY and CDR2 is FYNNEI. CDR3: CANQPGQGTDGYTF. In DNA form, the CDR3 reads TGTGCCAACCAACCGGGACAGGGGACTGATGGCTACACCTTC.

The rearrangement links TRBV5-4 to TRBJ1-1; D gene unclear. V dropped 0 bases and J dropped 9 bases, with 15 bases sitting between them. The CDR3 runs to 14 residues. Germline assignment: CDR1 SGHNT and CDR2 YYREEE (reference sequence). Written as DNA, the CDR3 is TGTGCCAGCAGCTTGGGCGGGTTTGGTTCGAAAGCTTTCTTT. It specifies CASSLGGFGSKAFF.

The chain uses TRBV5-4 and TRBJ2-5; 7 bases are a match to TRBD1. Per the germline V gene, CDR1 is SGHNT and CDR2 is YYREEE (reference sequence). The length of the CDR3 is 15 residues. The ends lost 2 bases at V and 5 bases at J; junction bases unmatched: 9. CDR3 DNA: TGTGCCAGCAGCTTCCGTTCAGGGGGTTGGGAGACCCAGTACTTC. Protein: CASSFRSGGWETQYF.